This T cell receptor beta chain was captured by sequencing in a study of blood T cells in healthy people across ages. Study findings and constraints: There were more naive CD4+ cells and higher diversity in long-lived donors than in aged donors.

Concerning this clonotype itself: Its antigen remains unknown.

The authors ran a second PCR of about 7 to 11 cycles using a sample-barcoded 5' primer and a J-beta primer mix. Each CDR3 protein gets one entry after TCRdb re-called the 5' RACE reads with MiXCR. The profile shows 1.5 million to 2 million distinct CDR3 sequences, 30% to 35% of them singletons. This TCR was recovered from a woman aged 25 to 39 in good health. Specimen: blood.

The CDR3 nucleotides read TGCGCCAGCAGCTACGGGGGACTCTCCTACGAGCAGTACTTC. Its protein product is CASSYGGLSYEQYF. The V call is TRBV5-1, the J call TRBJ2-4; maybe TRBD2 (6 bases). The J call may be in error: the DNA end matches TRBJ2-7 better. Per the germline V gene, CDR1 is SGHRS and CDR2 is YFSETQ. This CDR3 has 14 amino acids.